Given below is one TCR beta chain in context. Its antigen remains unidentified. Per-base qualities were not stored, and no clone one base away is much larger. The entry originates in a study of cytomegalovirus exposure and HLA in healthy donors listed by TCRdb under 2017. With regard to the full study: In an earlier analysis of 587 of the donors, 276 Gb of sequence data and 90 million to 120 million unique TCR beta sequences from 180 million or so T cells were reported. Roughly 300 gigabases of sequencing data and around 90 million unique TCR sequences made up an early release that covered nearly 650 HLA-typed donors. The genetic ancestry cluster associated with self-reported Caucasian donors included over 65% of the roughly 360 genotyped donors. The study was designed to test whether signatures of past pathogen exposure could be identified by cataloging public T cell receptors. Using immunosequencing, the study profiled T cell repertoires from 666 subjects and related those repertoires to cytomegalovirus serostatus. In addition to the first cohort of 500 to 850 subjects, a separate validation cohort of approximately 120 different subjects was used. To predict cytomegalovirus infection status, the study brought together high-throughput TCR immunosequencing, statistical association of individual TCRs with disease status, and machine learning. A later analysis re-examined previously published TCR beta repertoires from roughly 650 donors and added high-resolution HLA genotyping to investigate patterns of TCR occurrence. The later analysis used no new phenotypic data to find candidate immune exposures, relying instead on TCR beta sequences and their occurrence across donors. In an earlier analysis of several hundred of the donors, high-throughput TCR beta sequencing was used to judge whether each TCR beta V gene segment behaved as functional or pseudogenic. Donor age, sex, ethnicity and CMV serostatus were compiled together with the repertoire data. Genome-wide SNP genotypes for about 60% of the roughly 670 donors were used in a later genetic analysis, which treated that subset as a discovery cohort. Every discovery cohort repertoire had been produced on one sequencing platform. HLA typing covered class I and class II loci at four-digit resolution. The number of typed donors differed by locus: about 629-630 for A, B, C, DRB1 and DQB1; 522 for DQA1; 606 for DPA1; and about 470 for DPB1. Because of strong linkage in the cohort, five DR-DQ haplotypes were treated as single units for association and clustering. Among 300 to 500 genotyped donors of the cohort, an average of around 240,000 unique TCR beta nucleotide sequences was sequenced per donor, of which about 18% were non-productive. Results and caveats for the whole study, not just this receptor: A cluster of highly shared sequence variants was judged likely to be a technical artifact of the sequencing pipeline. In a later analysis, several top co-occurrence clusters were reported to appear linked to parvovirus B19, influenza, CMV and Epstein-Barr virus. In a later analysis, HLA-associated TCR beta chains showed more clonal expansion and lower generation probabilities than non-associated chains that were equally common. CMV serostatus was the only immune exposure information available for the cohort. In a later analysis, over 15,000 TCR beta sequences were associated with specific HLA alleles at a false discovery rate of 0.05. Cytomegalovirus status was reported to be diagnosed by the classifier with high specificity and sensitivity in both the original and validation cohorts. The cohort was sequenced for TCR beta chains only, and without alpha or paired-chain data the features that could be detected were limited. In a later genetic analysis, a missense DCLRE1C variant was associated with V-gene and J-gene trimming of TCR beta chains, and the association was replicated in an independent cohort. Roughly uniform sequencing depth across donors was assumed in presence/absence analyses, although this assumption may not hold. In vitro tests confirmed that three of the cytomegalovirus-associated TCR beta chains recognize cytomegalovirus antigens. A further reported finding was that TCR beta sequences accurately predicted the HLA-A and HLA-B alleles for most subjects in the first cohort. Strong co-occurrence of HLA alleles, especially DR and DQ, made assigning TCR associations to individual alleles difficult. In a later analysis, the rate of TCR association differed among HLA loci, with DRB1 alleles having the most associated TCRs and HLA-C alleles having the fewest. Because some donors lacked HLA typing at each locus, the association tests relied only on the typed subset. The authors suggested that the approach could potentially be generalized to other disease states and immunological phenotypes. According to a later analysis, most CMV-associated TCR beta chains appeared to be HLA-restricted, and the HLA associations seemed to be driven largely by CMV exposure. Some IMGT-functional V segments, including TRBV6-2 and TRBV6-3, could not be distinguished by the 87-base-pair reads and were therefore excluded. An earlier analysis of roughly 570 of the donors showed that most TCR beta V segments appeared in productive rearrangements either about 87% or about 30% of the time, which broadly matched IMGT annotations. A total of some 180 TCR beta chains were listed by the study as associated with cytomegalovirus. Because counts were too low, about 15 rarely observed V segments, including chromosome 9 orphons, were left out of the earlier analysis of a few hundred of the donors. In a later genetic analysis, fewer N-insertions in productive TCRs were reported among donors in an Asian-associated ancestry cluster than the 666-donor mean. Linkage disequilibrium might explain the correlated functional status among segregating V segments, but an unknown experimental factor could not be ruled out. Across donors, most TCR sequences were observed very rarely, whereas some public TCRs were present in many individuals.

The cohort comprised around 690 healthy bone marrow donors. At the time of sampling, all cohort members were nominally healthy, though unrecorded immune exposures were likely present. The donor tested CMV seronegative and was one of the 352 seronegative cohort members. Every donor gave a peripheral blood sample, and the peripheral blood mononuclear cells from that sample were used for TCR beta sequencing. The Qiagen DNeasy Blood Extraction Kit was used to extract genomic DNA from the blood cell samples. Taken from cysteine to phenylalanine, the CDR3 has 15 residues. Left in the record is the CDR3 DNA by itself, 45 bases read in frame from the first base. As encoded in the germline V gene, CDR1 is MNHEY while CDR2 is SVGAGI. V was cut back by 0 bases and J by 0 bases, leaving a gap of 8 bases between them. The library came from the immunoSEQ multiplex PCR assay. The multiplex PCR relied on a mix of 60 forward primers for TCR Vbeta segments and 13 reverse primers for TCR Jbeta segments. Amplification of the CDR3 region of rearranged TCR beta genes was performed with a multiplex PCR assay on genomic DNA. On the Illumina HiSeq System, the amplified TCR beta libraries were sequenced as 87-base-pair reads. The study's own analysis went as follows. A later analysis counted some 74 million unique TCR beta chains across the 550 to 750 repertoires, and 10 million to 11 million of these chains were shared by at least two donors. Raw reads were error-corrected and collapsed into unique sequences by a nearest-neighbor algorithm in which closely related sequences were merged to remove PCR and sequencing errors. CDR3 sequences were aligned to IMGT reference sequences to assign V, D and J gene segments. For a sequence to be retained, a match of at least six nucleotides to both a V gene segment and a J gene segment was required. A rearrangement was called productive if the CDR3 had no stop codons and remained in frame with V and J, and every other rearrangement was called non-productive. CDR3 was defined according to IMGT convention as the region running from the second conserved V-encoded cysteine to the conserved J-encoded phenylalanine. In an earlier analysis of approximately 500 of the donors, sequences lacking an unambiguous match to a single V gene segment were excluded. In an earlier analysis of approximately 560 of the donors, a V segment was called functional when productive rearrangements were above 56.7%, and segregating when the standard deviation between donors exceeded 5%. A statistical classification framework was built to diagnose cytomegalovirus status from the catalog of TCR beta chain sequences. In a later analysis, V and J genes were assigned by comparing TCR nucleotide sequences against IMGT/GENE-DB human TR gene sequences. A later analysis assigned CDR3 sequences and most-parsimonious VDJ recombination scenarios with the TCRdist pipeline. In a later analysis, each TCR beta chain was defined by its CDR3 amino acid sequence together with its V-gene family, and reads without a unique V-gene family were excluded. To address suspected cross-contamination and a sequencing artifact, a later analysis removed approximately 600 highly shared, low-generation-probability nucleotide sequences. In a later analysis, a clonal expansion index for each public chain was calculated from normalized within-repertoire ranks of inferred template counts. A later analysis computed generation probabilities with a VDJ recombination model fitted to out-of-frame rearrangements, and checked the results against IGoR. A later analysis scored TCR-TCR, TCR-HLA and TCR-CMV co-occurrence with hypergeometric tests, applying a repertoire-size bias correction to TCR pairs. In a later analysis, false discovery rates were estimated by permuting HLA or CMV assignments 20 times. A later analysis grouped co-occurring TCRs with DBSCAN, adding TCRdist sequence similarity when clustering within HLA-allele-positive subsets. Repertoires with fewer than 30,000 or more than 120,000 public chains were left out of co-occurrence clustering, as were five repertoires with anomalous nucleotide sharing. Held by TCRdb, this immuneACCESS table contains in-frame sequences only and omits some clones. Under half of the omission traces to an unresolved V gene where checked; the cause of the rest is unknown. D and trimming were read from the DNA, whereas the V and J calls and clone size are those reported in that table. This sample gives around 63,000 clones in total; approximately 80% of them show up just once. Together, the top ten hold 2.9% of the sample.

This receptor chain uses TRBV6-5 and TRBJ1-2, and possibly TRBD1, on 6 matching bases. This sequence was found in a woman aged 25 to 39 in good health and CMV-seronegative. The sample consisted of PBMCs. This receptor carries the CDR3 CASSYSAGANYGYTF. Here is the DNA: TGTGCCAGCAGTTACTCGGCAGGGGCTAACTATGGCTACACCTTC.